These 4 T cell receptor beta chains share one sample of origin, sequenced in a study of identical twins. From the 5' RACE reads, TCRdb called clonotypes with MiXCR, one entry per CDR3 protein. The data contain fewer than 450,000 distinct CDR3 sequences, 8.5% to 10% of them singletons. Sequences were obtained from naive T cells sorted from blood. The receptors come from a woman in her 50s in good health.

The genes are TRBV19 and TRBJ1-6; 7 nucleotides match TRBD1. V was clipped by 3 bases and J by 9 bases; unmatched bases: 2. Germline loops: CDR1 LNHDA, CDR2 SQIVND (reference sequence). This CDR3 contains 13 residues. In DNA form, the CDR3 reads TGTGCCAGTAGTATTAGGGGGCTTTCACCCCTCCACTTT. Translation: CASSIRGLSPLHF. Complete variable domain (other parts from reference TRBV19 and TRBJ1-6): DGGITQSPKYLFRKEGQNVTLSCEQNLNHDAMYWYRQDPGQGLRLIYYSQIVNDFQKGDIAEGYSVSREKKESFPLTVTSAQKNPTAFYLCASSIRGLSPLHFGNGTRLTVT.

The gene calls are TRBV20-1 and TRBJ2-1; 9 bases match TRBD2. CDR1 is DFQATT and CDR2 is SNEGSKA in the germline V gene (reference sequence). The CDR3 is 19 amino acids. V gave up 0 bases and J gave up 2 bases; unmatched junction bases: 14. The CDR3 DNA follows: TGCAGTGCTAGAGATCAGATGACTAGCGGTCCGGGGCCCTACAATGAGCAGTTCTTC. Amino acids: CSARDQMTSGPGPYNEQFF.

This clonotype was seen ten or more times. The rearrangement joins TRBV29-1 to TRBJ2-2; tentative D call: TRBD2 (5 bases). Germline CDR1 SQVTM, CDR2 ANQGSEA. The V gene lost 1 base and the J gene lost 4 bases, with 16 bases spanning the gap. CDR3 size: 16 residues. The CDR3 DNA follows: TGCAGCGTTGAAGGTACAAGCGGTAATCCCACCGGGGAGCTGTTTTTT. Its translation is CSVEGTSGNPTGELFF.

The sample holds a few counts of this clonotype. The chain combines TRBV29-1 with TRBJ2-3, with D maybe TRBD1 (5 bases). The germline gives CDR1 SQVTM, CDR2 ANQGSEA. This CDR3 is 12 amino acids long. V lost 7 bases to trimming and J lost 5 bases, with 13 bases between them. CDR3 amino acids: CSGDKGVDTQYF. Written as DNA, the CDR3 is TGCAGCGGAGATAAAGGGGTAGATACGCAGTATTTT.